This T cell receptor beta chain was sequenced for a study of T cell changes during pregnancy in multiple sclerosis. With respect to this clone: The junction differs from germline at one of its ends, possibly a read error.

The data were produced by immunoSEQ multiplex PCR, yet TCRdb's version contains in-frame clones alone and is incomplete. This repertoire shows about 44,000 clones, about nine tenths found once; its top ten account for roughly 0.7%. The receptor was isolated from a female donor with multiple sclerosis, enrolled in a pregnancy study. This specimen consisted of CD4+ T cells from peripheral blood mononuclear cells, obtained in the first trimester of pregnancy.

This CDR3 is CSGKRTDRQYF. As DNA, the CDR3 is TGCAGCGGAAAACGCACAGATAGGCAGTATTTT. The chain uses TRBV29-1 and TRBJ2-3; no clear D gene. CDR3 size: 11 residues. CDR1 is SQVTM and CDR2 is ANQGSEA in the germline V gene.